This entry concerns a single T cell receptor beta chain. Its antigen is unidentified. Profiled with immunoSEQ multiplex PCR; TCRdb holds only in-frame clones, not every one. The sample shows 45,000 to 65,000 clones, 90% of them seen only once. The CDR3 consists of 16 residues. In germline, CDR1 is SGHRS, CDR2 YFSETQ. Trimming removed 4 bases at V and 4 bases at J, with 20 bases between. The data originate from a study of cytomegalovirus exposure and HLA in healthy donors. Study-level results: The classifier was said to identify cytomegalovirus status with high specificity and sensitivity. In vitro, a few CMV-associated chains proved specific for CMV antigens. The study put 150 or so TCR beta chains on its list as cytomegalovirus-associated.

This rearrangement joins TRBV5-1 to TRBJ1-1; D not resolved. Input material: PBMCs. This TCR was sampled from a man between 18 and 29 years old in good health and CMV-seronegative. The CDR3 DNA follows: TGCGCCAGCAGCGCGGGCGATCGCAGCGTCGGCACTGAAGCTTTCTTT. As protein: CASSAGDRSVGTEAFF.